Listed below are T cell receptor beta chains from one sample, sequenced in a study of T cell responses to AZD1222 COVID-19 vaccine. Sequenced by immunoSEQ multiplex PCR; TCRdb stores in-frame clones only, minus some. This sample has some 170,000 clones; approximately 94% occur once, and the top ten carry 4% to 5.5%. The starting material was peripheral blood, obtained 28 days after the second AZD1222 dose. The receptors shown here come from an adult who received the AZD1222 COVID-19 vaccine. Both conserved end residues are part of each CDR3. D genes are given only for firm matches. Clone size is stated in some rows and not others, as once, few, many or a class when expanded.

d_call	v_call	cdr3_length	clone_size	j_call	cdr3_aa	cdr3_nt
NA	TRBV20-1	14	NA	TRBJ1-4	CSASPGATNEKLFF	TGCAGTGCTAGTCCCGGAGCAACTAATGAAAAACTGTTTTTT
NA	TRBV6-2/TRBV6-3	12	NA	TRBJ1-6	CASSARATTLHF	TGTGCCAGCAGTGCTCGGGCCACCACCCTCCACTTT
NA	TRBV5-1	14	NA	TRBJ2-5	CASSFLRVQETQYF	TGCGCCAGCAGCTTTTTAAGGGTCCAAGAGACCCAGTACTTC
NA	TRBV19	14	once	TRBJ1-2	CASKFERTDYGYTF	TGTGCCAGTAAGTTTGAAAGGACGGACTATGGCTACACCTTC
TRBD2	TRBV5-5	16	NA	TRBJ2-1	CASSLFGGTSIYEQFF	TGTGCCAGCAGCTTGTTTGGTGGGACTAGCATCTATGAGCAGTTCTTC
NA	TRBV19	16	few	TRBJ2-7	CASSIRASRLGYEQYF	TGTGCCAGTAGTATTAGGGCTAGTCGGCTCGGGTACGAGCAGTACTTC
TRBD2	TRBV30	15	NA	TRBJ2-1	CAWDGGESSYNEQFF	TGTGCCTGGGATGGGGGGGAGAGCTCCTACAATGAGCAGTTCTTC
TRBD2	TRBV7-2	16	NA	TRBJ2-2	CASRERTSGSPGELFF	TGTGCCAGCAGAGAGAGGACTAGCGGGAGTCCCGGGGAGCTGTTTTTT
TRBD2	TRBV13	16	NA	TRBJ2-1	CASSSLDTSGYNEQFF	TGTGCCAGCAGCTCCCTAGATACTAGCGGGTACAATGAGCAGTTCTTC
TRBD2	TRBV28	14	NA	TRBJ2-5	CASRQWEGRETQYF	TGTGCCAGCAGGCAATGGGAGGGCCGCGAGACCCAGTACTTC
NA	TRBV7-2	12	NA	TRBJ1-6	CASSLDLSPLHF	TGTGCCAGCAGCTTAGATCTTTCACCCCTCCACTTT
NA	TRBV5-1	13	NA	TRBJ2-1	CASSSDSYNEQFF	TGCGCCAGCAGCTCCGACAGTTACAATGAGCAGTTCTTC
TRBD2	TRBV18	14	NA	TRBJ2-1	CASSPGTSRNEQFF	TGTGCCAGCTCACCAGGGACTAGCAGGAATGAGCAGTTCTTC
NA	TRBV7-9	14	NA	TRBJ2-1	CASSSSSVYNEQFF	TGTGCCAGCAGCTCTAGCTCCGTCTACAATGAGCAGTTCTTC
NA	TRBV12-5	12	NA	TRBJ1-3	CASGQWGNTIYF	TGTGCTAGTGGCCAATGGGGCAACACCATATATTTT
NA	TRBV7-9	13	NA	TRBJ2-5	CASSLTKTWTQYF	TGTGCCAGCAGCTTAACCAAGACATGGACCCAGTACTTC
NA	TRBV4-1	13	NA	TRBJ1-4	CASSPTRGEKLFF	TGCGCCAGCAGCCCGACGCGGGGCGAAAAACTGTTTTTT
NA	TRBV14	15	NA	TRBJ1-2	CASSQERGLPQGYTF	TGTGCCAGCAGCCAAGAGAGAGGGCTACCGCAGGGCTACACCTTC
NA	TRBV2	12	NA	TRBJ1-2	CATRGGSYGYTF	TGTGCCACCCGCGGTGGGTCCTATGGCTACACCTTC
NA	TRBV5-1	17	NA	TRBJ1-3	CASSSGPGVGSGNTIYF	TGCGCCAGCAGCTCGGGACCAGGGGTAGGGTCCGGAAACACCATATATTTT
NA	TRBV7-3	14	once	TRBJ1-2	CASSLTGGGYGYTF	TGTGCCAGCAGCTTAACGGGGGGAGGCTATGGCTACACCTTC
NA	TRBV10-2	13	NA	TRBJ2-2	CASRPGPTGELFF	TGCGCCAGCAGACCGGGACCCACCGGGGAGCTGTTTTTT
TRBD1	TRBV7-9	15	NA	TRBJ1-1	CASSPREQGAGEAFF	TGTGCCAGCAGCCCCCGGGAACAGGGGGCTGGTGAAGCTTTCTTT
NA	TRBV5-6	15	few	TRBJ1-1	CASSLGPRGRTEAFF	TGTGCCAGCAGCTTGGGTCCCAGAGGTCGGACTGAAGCTTTCTTT
TRBD2	TRBV6-6	16	NA	TRBJ2-7	CASSYETSGYSYEQYF	TGTGCCAGCAGTTACGAGACTAGCGGATACTCCTACGAGCAGTACTTC
NA	TRBV2	11	once	TRBJ2-7	CASTSGYEQYF	TGTGCCAGCACATCGGGGTACGAGCAGTACTTC
NA	TRBV9	13	NA	TRBJ2-1	CASSSPLLDEQFF	TGTGCCAGCAGCTCCCCCCTATTGGATGAGCAGTTCTTC
NA	TRBV5-1	15	NA	TRBJ2-3	CASSLGTTSTDTQYF	TGCGCCAGCAGCCTCGGGACGACCAGCACAGATACGCAGTATTTT